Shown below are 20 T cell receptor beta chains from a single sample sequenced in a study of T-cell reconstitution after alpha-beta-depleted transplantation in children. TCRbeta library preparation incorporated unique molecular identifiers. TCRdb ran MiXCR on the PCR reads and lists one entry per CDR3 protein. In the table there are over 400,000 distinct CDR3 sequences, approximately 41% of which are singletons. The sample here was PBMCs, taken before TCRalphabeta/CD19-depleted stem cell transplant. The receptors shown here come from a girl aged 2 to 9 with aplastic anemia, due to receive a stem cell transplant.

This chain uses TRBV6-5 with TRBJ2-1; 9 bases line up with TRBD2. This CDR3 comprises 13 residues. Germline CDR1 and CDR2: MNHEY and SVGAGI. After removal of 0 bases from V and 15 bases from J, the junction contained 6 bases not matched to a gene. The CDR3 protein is CASSYSQAGGLFF. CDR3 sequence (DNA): TGTGCCAGCAGTTACTCGCAGGCGGGGGGGCTGTTCTTC.

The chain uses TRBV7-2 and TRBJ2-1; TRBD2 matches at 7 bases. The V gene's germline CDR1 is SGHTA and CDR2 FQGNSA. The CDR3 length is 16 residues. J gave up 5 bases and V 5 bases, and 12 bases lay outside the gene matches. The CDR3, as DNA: TGTGCCAGCAGCCCAGCGGGCGGGGGATGGGACAATGAGCAGTTCTTC. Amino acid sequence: CASSPAGGGWDNEQFF.

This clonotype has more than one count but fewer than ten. The CDR3 here is CASSLPGLAVYNEQFF. The CDR3 DNA is TGCGCCAGCAGCTTACCGGGACTAGCAGTATACAATGAGCAGTTCTTC. This chain uses TRBV5-1 with TRBJ2-1, with 9 bases that match TRBD2. The trim removed 2 bases at V and 4 bases at J, leaving 7 bases unmatched. Germline values: CDR1 SGHRS, CDR2 YFSETQ. The length of the CDR3 is 16 residues.

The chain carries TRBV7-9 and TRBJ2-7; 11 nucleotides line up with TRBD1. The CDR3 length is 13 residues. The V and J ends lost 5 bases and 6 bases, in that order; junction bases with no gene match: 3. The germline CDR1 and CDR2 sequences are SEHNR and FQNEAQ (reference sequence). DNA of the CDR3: TGTGCCAGCAGCCGGACAGGGGGCGGCGAGCAGTACTTC. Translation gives CASSRTGGGEQYF.

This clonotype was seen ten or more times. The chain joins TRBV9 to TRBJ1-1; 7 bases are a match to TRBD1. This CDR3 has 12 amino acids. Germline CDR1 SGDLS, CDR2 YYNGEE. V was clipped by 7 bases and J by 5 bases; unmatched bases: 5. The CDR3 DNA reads TGTGCCAGCGGACAGGCAGAAACTGAAGCTTTCTTT. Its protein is CASGQAETEAFF.

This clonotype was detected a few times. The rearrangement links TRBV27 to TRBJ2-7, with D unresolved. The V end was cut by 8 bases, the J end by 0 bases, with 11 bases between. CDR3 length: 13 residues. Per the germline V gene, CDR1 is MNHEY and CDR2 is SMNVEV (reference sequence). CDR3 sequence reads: CASVGRSSYEQYF. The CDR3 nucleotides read TGTGCCAGCGTAGGACGGAGCTCCTACGAGCAGTACTTC.

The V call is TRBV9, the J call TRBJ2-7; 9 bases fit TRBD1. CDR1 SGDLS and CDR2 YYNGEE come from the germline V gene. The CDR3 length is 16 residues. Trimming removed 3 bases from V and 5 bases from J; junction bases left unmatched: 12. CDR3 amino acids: CASSAYTGQGIHEQYF. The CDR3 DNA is TGTGCCAGCAGCGCCTATACCGGACAGGGGATCCACGAGCAGTACTTC.

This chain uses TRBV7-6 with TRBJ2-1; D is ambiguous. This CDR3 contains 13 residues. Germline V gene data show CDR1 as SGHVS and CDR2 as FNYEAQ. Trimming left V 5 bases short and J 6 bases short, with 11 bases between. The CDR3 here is CASSLDRPNEQFF. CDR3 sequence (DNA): TGTGCCAGCAGCCTGGACCGCCCCAATGAGCAGTTCTTC.

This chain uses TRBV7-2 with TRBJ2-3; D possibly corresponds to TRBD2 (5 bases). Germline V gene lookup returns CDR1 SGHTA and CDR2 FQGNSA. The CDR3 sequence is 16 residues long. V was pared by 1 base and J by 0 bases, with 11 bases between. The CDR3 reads CASSLVGASSTDTQYF. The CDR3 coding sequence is TGTGCCAGCAGCTTAGTGGGAGCGTCTAGCACAGATACGCAGTATTTT.

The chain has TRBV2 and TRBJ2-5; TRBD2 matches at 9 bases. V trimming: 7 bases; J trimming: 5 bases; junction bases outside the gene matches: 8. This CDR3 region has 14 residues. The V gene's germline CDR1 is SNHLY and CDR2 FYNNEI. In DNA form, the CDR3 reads TGTGCCAGCACGGAGCGGGGGGCCTGGGAGACCCAGTACTTC. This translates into CASTERGAWETQYF.

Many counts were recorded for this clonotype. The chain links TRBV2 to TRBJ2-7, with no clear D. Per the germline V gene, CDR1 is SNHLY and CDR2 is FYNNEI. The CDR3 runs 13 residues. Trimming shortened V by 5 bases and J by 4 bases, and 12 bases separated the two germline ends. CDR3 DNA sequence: TGTGCCAGCAGTAGATTGGTTTATTACGAGCAGTACTTC. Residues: CASSRLVYYEQYF.

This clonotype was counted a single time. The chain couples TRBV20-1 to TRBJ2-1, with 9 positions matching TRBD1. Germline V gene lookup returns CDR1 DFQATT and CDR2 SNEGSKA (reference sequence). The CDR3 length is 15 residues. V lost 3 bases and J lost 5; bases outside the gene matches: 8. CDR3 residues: CSARGEGQGNNEQFF. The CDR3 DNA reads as TGCAGTGCTAGGGGGGAGGGACAGGGTAACAATGAGCAGTTCTTC.

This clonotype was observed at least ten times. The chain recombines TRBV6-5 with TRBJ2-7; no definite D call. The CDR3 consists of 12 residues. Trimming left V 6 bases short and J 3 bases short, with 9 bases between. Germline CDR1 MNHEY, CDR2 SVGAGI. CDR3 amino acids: CASRAHNYEQYF. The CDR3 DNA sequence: TGTGCCAGCAGAGCCCACAACTACGAGCAGTACTTC.

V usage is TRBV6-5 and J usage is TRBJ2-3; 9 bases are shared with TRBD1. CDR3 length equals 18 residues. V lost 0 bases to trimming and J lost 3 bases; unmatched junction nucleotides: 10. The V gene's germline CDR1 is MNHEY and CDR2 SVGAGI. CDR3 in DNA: TGTGCCAGCAGTTACTCCTCAGGACAGGGGACCTCAACAGATACGCAGTATTTT. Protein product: CASSYSSGQGTSTDTQYF.

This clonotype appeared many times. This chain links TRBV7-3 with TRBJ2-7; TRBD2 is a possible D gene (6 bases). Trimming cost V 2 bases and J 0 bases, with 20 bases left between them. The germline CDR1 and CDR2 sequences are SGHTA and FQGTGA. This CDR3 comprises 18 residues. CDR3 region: CASSLEPPRGGLSYEQYF. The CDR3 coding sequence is TGTGCCAGCAGCTTAGAACCCCCGCGGGGCGGACTCTCCTACGAGCAGTACTTC. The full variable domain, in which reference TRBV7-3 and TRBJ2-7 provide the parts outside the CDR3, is GAGVSQTPSNKVTEKGKYVELRCDPISGHTALYWYRQSLGQGPEFLIYFQGTGAADDSGLPNDRFFAVRPEGSVSTLKIQRTERGDSAVYLCASSLEPPRGGLSYEQYFGPGTRLTVT.

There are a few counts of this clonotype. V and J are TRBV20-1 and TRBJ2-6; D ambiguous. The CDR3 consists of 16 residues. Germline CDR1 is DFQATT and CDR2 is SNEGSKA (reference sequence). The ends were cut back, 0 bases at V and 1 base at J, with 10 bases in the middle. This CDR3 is CSAREMALSGANVLTF. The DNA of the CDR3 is TGCAGTGCTAGAGAGATGGCGCTTTCTGGGGCCAACGTCCTGACTTTC.

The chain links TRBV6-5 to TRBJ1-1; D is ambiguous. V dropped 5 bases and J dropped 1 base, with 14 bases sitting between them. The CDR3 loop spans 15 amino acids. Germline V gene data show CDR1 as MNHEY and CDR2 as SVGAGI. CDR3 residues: CASSTDRSGNTEAFF. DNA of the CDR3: TGTGCCAGCAGTACCGATAGATCAGGGAACACTGAAGCTTTCTTT.

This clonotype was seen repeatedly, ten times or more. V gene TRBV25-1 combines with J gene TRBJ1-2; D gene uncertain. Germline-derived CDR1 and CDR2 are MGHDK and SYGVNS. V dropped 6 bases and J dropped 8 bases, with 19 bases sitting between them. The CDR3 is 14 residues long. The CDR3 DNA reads TGTGCCAGCAGCCCTACCTTCTACCTGAGGGGCTACACCTTC. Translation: CASSPTFYLRGYTF.

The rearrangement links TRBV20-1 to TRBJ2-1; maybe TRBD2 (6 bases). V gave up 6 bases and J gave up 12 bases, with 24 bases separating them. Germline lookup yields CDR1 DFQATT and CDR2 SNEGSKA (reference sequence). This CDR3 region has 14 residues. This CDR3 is CSALAKEFLFGQFF. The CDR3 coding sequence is TGCAGTGCCCTAGCGAAAGAATTCCTTTTCGGGCAGTTCTTC.

The CDR3 region has the DNA TGCAGTGCTAGGCCGGGACAGGGGTTCTATGGCTACACCTTC. It specifies CSARPGQGFYGYTF. The chain carries TRBV20-1 and TRBJ1-2; the match to TRBD1 covers 10 bases. Germline V lookup: CDR1 DFQATT, CDR2 SNEGSKA (reference sequence). This CDR3 spans 14 amino acids. The junction had 5 bases not matched to a gene; V was cut back by 3 bases and J by 4 bases.